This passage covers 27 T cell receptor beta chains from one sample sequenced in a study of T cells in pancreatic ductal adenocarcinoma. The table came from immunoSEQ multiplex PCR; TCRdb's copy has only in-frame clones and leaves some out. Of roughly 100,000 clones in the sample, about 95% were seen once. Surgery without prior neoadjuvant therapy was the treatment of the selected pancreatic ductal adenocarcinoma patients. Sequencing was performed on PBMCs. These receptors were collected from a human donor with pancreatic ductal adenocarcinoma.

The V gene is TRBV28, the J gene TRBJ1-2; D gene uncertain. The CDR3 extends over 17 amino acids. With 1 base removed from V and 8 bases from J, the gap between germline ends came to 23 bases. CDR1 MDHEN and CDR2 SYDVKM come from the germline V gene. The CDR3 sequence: CASSLFIPHRSSVGYTF. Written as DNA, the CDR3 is TGTGCCAGCAGTTTATTTATTCCCCACCGGAGTTCCGTCGGCTACACCTTC.

This CDR3 is CASSGQINTIYF. The CDR3 DNA is TGTGCCAGCAGTGGACAGATAAACACCATATATTTT. The chain carries TRBV2 and TRBJ1-3, with a weak D call TRBD1 (5 bases). The CDR3 is made up of 12 amino acids. Per germline, CDR1 SNHLY and CDR2 FYNNEI. The V and J ends lost 4 bases and 6 bases respectively, with 7 bases between them.

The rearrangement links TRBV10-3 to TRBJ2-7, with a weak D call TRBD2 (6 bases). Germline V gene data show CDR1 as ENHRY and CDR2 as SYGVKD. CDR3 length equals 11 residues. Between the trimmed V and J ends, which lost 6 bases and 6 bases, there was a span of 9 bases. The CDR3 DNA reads TGTGCCATCAGCGGGACTGGCGAGCAGTACTTC. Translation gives CAISGTGEQYF.

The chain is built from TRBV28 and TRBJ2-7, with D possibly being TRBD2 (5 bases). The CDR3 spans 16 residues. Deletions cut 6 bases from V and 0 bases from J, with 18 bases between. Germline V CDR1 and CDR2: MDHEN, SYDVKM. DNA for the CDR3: TGTGCCAGCAGCTCCGCCGGCGGGTATAGCTCCTACGAGCAGTACTTC. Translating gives CASSSAGGYSSYEQYF.

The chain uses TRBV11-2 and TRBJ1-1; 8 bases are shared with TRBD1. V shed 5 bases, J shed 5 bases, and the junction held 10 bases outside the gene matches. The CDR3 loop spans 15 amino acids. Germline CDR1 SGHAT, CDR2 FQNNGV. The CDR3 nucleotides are TGTGCCAGCAGCCGGGAGGACAGGGCTGTTACTGAAGCTTTCTTT. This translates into CASSREDRAVTEAFF. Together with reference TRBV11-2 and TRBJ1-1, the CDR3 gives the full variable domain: EAGVAQSPRYKIIEKRQSVAFWCNPISGHATLYWYQQILGQGPKLLIQFQNNGVVDDSQLPKDRFSAERLKGVDSTLKIQPAKLEDSAVYLCASSREDRAVTEAFFGQGTRLTVV.

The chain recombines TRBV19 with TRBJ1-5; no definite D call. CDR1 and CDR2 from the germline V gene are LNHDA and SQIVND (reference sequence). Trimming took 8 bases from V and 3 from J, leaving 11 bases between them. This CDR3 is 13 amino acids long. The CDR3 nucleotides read TGTGCCAGTCGGCCAGGCCCCAATCAGCCCCAGCATTTT. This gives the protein CASRPGPNQPQHF.

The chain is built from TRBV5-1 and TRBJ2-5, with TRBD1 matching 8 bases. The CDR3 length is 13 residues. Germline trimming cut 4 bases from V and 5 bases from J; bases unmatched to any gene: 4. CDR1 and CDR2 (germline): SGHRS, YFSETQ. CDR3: CASSQGASETQYF. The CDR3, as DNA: TGCGCCAGCAGCCAGGGGGCGAGCGAGACCCAGTACTTC.

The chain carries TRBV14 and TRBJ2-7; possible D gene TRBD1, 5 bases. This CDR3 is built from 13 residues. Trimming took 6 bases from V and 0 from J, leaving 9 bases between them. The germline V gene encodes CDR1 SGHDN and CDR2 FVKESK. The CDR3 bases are TGTGCCAGCAGTCCAGGGTTCTCCTACGAGCAGTACTTC. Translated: CASSPGFSYEQYF.

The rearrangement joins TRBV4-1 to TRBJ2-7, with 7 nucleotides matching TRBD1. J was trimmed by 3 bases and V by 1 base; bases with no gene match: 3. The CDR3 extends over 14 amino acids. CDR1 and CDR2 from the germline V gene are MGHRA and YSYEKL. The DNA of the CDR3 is TGCGCCAGCAGCCAAGGACGGACAGGCTACGAGCAGTACTTC. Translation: CASSQGRTGYEQYF.

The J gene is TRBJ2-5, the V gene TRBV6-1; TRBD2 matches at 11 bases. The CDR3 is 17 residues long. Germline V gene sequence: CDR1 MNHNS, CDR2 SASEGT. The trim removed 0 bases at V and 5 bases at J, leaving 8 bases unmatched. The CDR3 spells CASSEASGRAWGETQYF. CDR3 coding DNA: TGTGCCAGCAGTGAAGCTAGCGGGAGGGCCTGGGGGGAGACCCAGTACTTC.

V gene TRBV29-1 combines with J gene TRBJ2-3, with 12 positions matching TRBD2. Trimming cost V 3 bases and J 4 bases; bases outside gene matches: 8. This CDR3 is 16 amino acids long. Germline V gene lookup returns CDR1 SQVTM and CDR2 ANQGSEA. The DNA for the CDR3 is TGCAGCGTTGATCTAGCGGGAGGGCCTTGGTCAGATACGCAGTATTTT. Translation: CSVDLAGGPWSDTQYF.

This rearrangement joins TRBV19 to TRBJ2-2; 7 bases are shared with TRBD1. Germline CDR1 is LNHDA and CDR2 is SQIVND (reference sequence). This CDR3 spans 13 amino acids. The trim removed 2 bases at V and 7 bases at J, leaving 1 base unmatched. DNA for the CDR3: TGTGCCAGTAGTATAAGGGGGCGCGGGGAGCTGTTTTTT. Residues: CASSIRGRGELFF.

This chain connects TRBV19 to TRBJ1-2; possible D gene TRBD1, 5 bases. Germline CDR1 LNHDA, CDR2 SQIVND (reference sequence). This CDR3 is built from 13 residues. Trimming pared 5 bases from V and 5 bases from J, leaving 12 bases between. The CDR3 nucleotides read TGTGCCAGTAGTGCGGGACCCGCATATGGCTACACCTTC. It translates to CASSAGPAYGYTF.

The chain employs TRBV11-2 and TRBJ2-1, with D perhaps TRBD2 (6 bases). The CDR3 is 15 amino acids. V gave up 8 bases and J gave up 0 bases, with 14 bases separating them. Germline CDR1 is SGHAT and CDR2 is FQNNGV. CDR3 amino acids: CASGRGASSYNEQFF. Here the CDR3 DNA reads TGTGCCAGCGGGCGGGGAGCGAGCTCCTACAATGAGCAGTTCTTC.

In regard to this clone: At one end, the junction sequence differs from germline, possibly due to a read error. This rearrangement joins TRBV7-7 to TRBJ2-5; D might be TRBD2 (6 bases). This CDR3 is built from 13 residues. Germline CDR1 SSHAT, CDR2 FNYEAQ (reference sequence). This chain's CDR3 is CASSFGGAETQYF. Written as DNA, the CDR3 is TGTGCTAGCAGCTTTGGAGGGGCCGAGACCCAGTACTTC.

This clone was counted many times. Written as DNA, the CDR3 is TGTGCCAGCAGCCCAACTCCGGACAGTACTGGCTACACCTTC. Amino acids: CASSPTPDSTGYTF. V is TRBV7-3 and J is TRBJ1-2, with D possibly matching TRBD1 (6 bases). Germline CDR1 SGHTA, CDR2 FQGTGA. Trimming took off 5 bases at V and 7 bases at J, with 17 bases between the two ends. CDR3 length: 14 amino acids.

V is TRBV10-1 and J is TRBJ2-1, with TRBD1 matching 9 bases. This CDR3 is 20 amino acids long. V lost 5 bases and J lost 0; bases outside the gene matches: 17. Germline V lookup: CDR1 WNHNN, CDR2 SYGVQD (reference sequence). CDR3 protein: CASSWDRESWISLSYNEQFF. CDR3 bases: TGCGCCAGCAGTTGGGACAGGGAAAGTTGGATTAGTCTCTCCTACAATGAGCAGTTCTTC.

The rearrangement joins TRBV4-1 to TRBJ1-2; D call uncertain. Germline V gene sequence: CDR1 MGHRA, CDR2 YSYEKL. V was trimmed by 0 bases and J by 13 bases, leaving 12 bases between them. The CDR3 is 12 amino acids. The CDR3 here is CASSQDRRFFTF. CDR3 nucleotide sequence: TGCGCCAGCAGCCAAGATAGGAGGTTCTTCACCTTC.

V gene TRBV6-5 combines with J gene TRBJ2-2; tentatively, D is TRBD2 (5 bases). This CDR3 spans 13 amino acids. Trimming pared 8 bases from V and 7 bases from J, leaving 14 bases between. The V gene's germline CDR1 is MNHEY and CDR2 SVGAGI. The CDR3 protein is CASAGIRGGELFF. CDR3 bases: TGTGCCAGCGCCGGGATTCGGGGCGGGGAGCTGTTTTTT.

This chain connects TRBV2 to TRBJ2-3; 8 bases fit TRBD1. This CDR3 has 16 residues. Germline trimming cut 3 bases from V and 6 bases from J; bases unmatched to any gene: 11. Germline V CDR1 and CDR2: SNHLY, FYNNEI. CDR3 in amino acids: CASSEGQGAIADTQYF. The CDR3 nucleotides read TGTGCCAGCAGTGAGGGGCAGGGGGCGATAGCGGATACGCAGTATTTT.

As DNA, the CDR3 is TGTGCCAGCAGTTCTCTGGAGAAGTCTACGCAGTATTTT. Amino acid sequence: CASSSLEKSTQYF. The chain has TRBV5-4 and TRBJ2-3; no clear D gene. The germline CDR1 and CDR2 sequences are SGHNT and YYREEE (reference sequence). The CDR3 has 13 residues. V was trimmed by 5 bases and J by 8 bases, leaving 15 bases between them. Full variable domain (outside the CDR3, taken from reference TRBV5-4 and TRBJ2-3): ETGVTQSPTHLIKTRGQQVTLRCSSQSGHNTVSWYQQALGQGPQFIFQYYREEENGRGNFPPRFSGLQFPNYSSELNVNALELDDSALYLCASSSLEKSTQYFGPGTRLTVL.

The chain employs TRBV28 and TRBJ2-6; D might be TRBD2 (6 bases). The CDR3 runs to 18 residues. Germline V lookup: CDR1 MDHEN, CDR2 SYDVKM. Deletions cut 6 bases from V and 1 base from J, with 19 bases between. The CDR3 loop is CASSPFGTVVSGANVLTF. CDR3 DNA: TGTGCCAGCAGCCCATTCGGGACTGTAGTTTCTGGGGCCAACGTCCTGACTTTC.

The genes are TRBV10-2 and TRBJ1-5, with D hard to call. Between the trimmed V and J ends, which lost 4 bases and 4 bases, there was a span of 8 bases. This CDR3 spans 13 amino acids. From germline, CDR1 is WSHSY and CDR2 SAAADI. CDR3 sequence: CASSGFGNQPQHF. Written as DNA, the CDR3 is TGCGCCAGCAGTGGGTTCGGGAATCAGCCCCAGCATTTT.

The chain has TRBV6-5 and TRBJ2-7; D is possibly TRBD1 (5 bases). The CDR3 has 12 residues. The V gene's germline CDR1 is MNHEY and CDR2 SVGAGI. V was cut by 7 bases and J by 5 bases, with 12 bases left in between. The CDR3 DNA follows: TGTGCCAGCAATTCAGGGTATAACGAGCAGTACTTC. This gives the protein CASNSGYNEQYF.

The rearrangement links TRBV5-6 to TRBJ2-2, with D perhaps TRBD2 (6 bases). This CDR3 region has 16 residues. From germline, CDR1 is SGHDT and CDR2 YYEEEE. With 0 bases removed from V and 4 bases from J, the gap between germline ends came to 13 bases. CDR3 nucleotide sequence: TGTGCCAGCAGCTTGGTTCTTCGGGAGAGCACCGGGGAGCTGTTTTTT. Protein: CASSLVLRESTGELFF. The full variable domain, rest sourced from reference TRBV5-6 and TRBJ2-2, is DAGVTQSPTHLIKTRGQQVTLRCSPKSGHDTVSWYQQALGQGPQFIFQYYEEEERQRGNFPDRFSGHQFPNYSSELNVNALLLGDSALYLCASSLVLRESTGELFFGEGSRLTVL.

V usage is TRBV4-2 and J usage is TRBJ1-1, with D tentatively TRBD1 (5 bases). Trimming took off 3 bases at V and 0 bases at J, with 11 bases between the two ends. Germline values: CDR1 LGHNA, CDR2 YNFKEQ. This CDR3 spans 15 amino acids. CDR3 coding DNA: TGTGCCAGCAGCCACGTTGGACAAATGAACACTGAAGCTTTCTTT. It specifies CASSHVGQMNTEAFF.

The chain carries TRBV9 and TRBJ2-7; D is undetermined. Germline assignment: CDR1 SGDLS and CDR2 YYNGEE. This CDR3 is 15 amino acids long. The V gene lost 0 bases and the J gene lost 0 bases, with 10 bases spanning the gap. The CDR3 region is CASSVEAVSSYEQYF. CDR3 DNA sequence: TGTGCCAGCAGCGTAGAAGCCGTTAGCTCCTACGAGCAGTACTTC. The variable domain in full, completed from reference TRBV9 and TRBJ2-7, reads DSGVTQTPKHLITATGQRVTLRCSPRSGDLSVYWYQQSLDQGLQFLIQYYNGEERAKGNILERFSAQQFPDLHSELNLSSLELGDSALYFCASSVEAVSSYEQYFGPGTRLTVT.